A selection of T cell receptor beta chains follows, all from one sample in a study of T cells in localized non-small cell lung cancer. The method was immunoSEQ multiplex PCR; TCRdb's version includes in-frame clones alone and lacks a portion of them. The sample has about 23,000 clones, over 75% seen once; the top ten hold 25% to 30%. The material sequenced was peripheral blood, taken before any cancer treatment. The receptors were sampled from a male donor aged 60 or over with stage I squamous cell lung carcinoma. CDR3s include the opening cysteine and the closing phenylalanine or tryptophan. Fields, in order: D gene, J gene, clone size, V gene, CDR3 DNA, CDR3 protein. D genes are given only for firm matches. Clone size, where shown, is once, few, many, or a class for clones that have expanded.

- | TRBJ2-5 | - | TRBV10-2 | TGCGCCAGCAGTGAGTCCTGGGGGGGGCTGGAGACCCAGTACTTC | CASSESWGGLETQYF
- | TRBJ2-7 | - | TRBV18 | TGTGCCAGCTGGGGCGGGACCCTTAGCTCCTACGAGCAGTACTTC | CASWGGTLSSYEQYF
TRBD1 | TRBJ2-7 | once | TRBV6-1 | TGTGCCAGCAGTGAGGACAGGGTGGTGTACGAGCAGTACTTC | CASSEDRVVYEQYF
TRBD1 | TRBJ2-2 | - | TRBV19 | TGTGCCAGTAGTATGGACAGGGGCTTTAACACCGGGGAGCTGTTTTTT | CASSMDRGFNTGELFF
- | TRBJ2-3 | - | TRBV2 | TGTGCCAGCAGTGTTATTAACAGGGAGCTACGCACAGATACGCAGTATTTT | CASSVINRELRTDTQYF
- | TRBJ2-7 | few | TRBV9 | TGTGCCAGCAGCGTAGCTACAGGGACCGACTACGAGCAGTACTTC | CASSVATGTDYEQYF
- | TRBJ1-6 | - | TRBV13 | TGTGCCAGCAGCTCCGACAGGAATAATTCACCCCTCCACTTT | CASSSDRNNSPLHF
- | TRBJ1-2 | - | TRBV5-1 | TGCGCCAGCAGCCCCGGGAATGGTGGCTACACCTTC | CASSPGNGGYTF
TRBD2 | TRBJ2-2 | - | TRBV9 | TGTGCCAGCAGCGGGGGACTAGCGAACACCGGGGAGCTGTTTTTT | CASSGGLANTGELFF
- | TRBJ1-4 | - | TRBV19 | TGTGCCAGTAATTGGGCCATTGGCGAAAAACTGTTTTTT | CASNWAIGEKLFF
TRBD1 | TRBJ1-6 | - | TRBV5-1 | TGCGCCTCCCATCCCGGGACAGGGAATTCACCCCTCCACTTT | CASHPGTGNSPLHF
- | TRBJ2-7 | once | TRBV29-1 | TGCAGCGTTGTCTCAACGGGGAATGGAGAGCAGTACTTC | CSVVSTGNGEQYF
- | TRBJ2-7 | - | TRBV5-1 | TGCGCCAGCAGCTCCGGGACACCCCCCTACGAGCAGTACTTC | CASSSGTPPYEQYF
- | TRBJ2-3 | - | TRBV19 | TGTGCCACCTCCCAGAGGGCAGATACGCAGTATTTT | CATSQRADTQYF
TRBD2 | TRBJ2-1 | - | TRBV11-2 | TGTGCCAGCAGCCAGGGCGGGGACTACCATCGCACATACAATGAGCAGTTCTTC | CASSQGGDYHRTYNEQFF
TRBD1 | TRBJ2-1 | - | TRBV19 | TGTGCCAGTAGTATAGGGACAGGGAATAATGAGCAGTTCTTC | CASSIGTGNNEQFF
- | TRBJ2-1 | - | TRBV7-2 | TGTGCCAGCAGCTTAGCGGGGGGCCCCTACAATGAGCAGTTCTTC | CASSLAGGPYNEQFF
TRBD2 | TRBJ2-3 | - | TRBV7-9 | TGTGCCAGCAGCTTAGGGGCTAGCGGGGGGTTAAATACGCAGTATTTT | CASSLGASGGLNTQYF
- | TRBJ1-3 | - | TRBV19 | TGTGCCAGTAGTATAGATTGGGGGGAGCCTGGAAACACCATATATTTT | CASSIDWGEPGNTIYF
- | TRBJ2-2 | - | TRBV6-9 | TGTGCCAGCAGTTATCAACCTAGTGGTCGGGAGCTGTTTTTT | CASSYQPSGRELFF
- | TRBJ2-1 | large | TRBV6-1 | TGTGCCAGCAGTGAAGAGGGGGGCGGGAGAAAAGGTGAGCAGTTCTTC | CASSEEGGGRKGEQFF
- | TRBJ2-6 | - | TRBV4-1 | TGCGCCAGCAGCCAAGGGTTCTCTGGGGCCAACGTCCTGACTTTC | CASSQGFSGANVLTF
- | TRBJ1-1 | - | TRBV6-5 | TGTGCCAGCAGTTATGGGGGGTTCGTGAACACTGAAGCTTTCTTT | CASSYGGFVNTEAFF
- | TRBJ2-7 | - | TRBV27 | TGTGCCAGCAGTTTCGGAGACAGGTCCCTTACCGAGCAGTACTTC | CASSFGDRSLTEQYF
TRBD2 | TRBJ2-7 | - | TRBV12-5 | TGTGCTAGTGGGGGATATAGCGGGAGCTCCTACGAGCAGTACTTC | CASGGYSGSSYEQYF
- | TRBJ1-2 | - | TRBV4-3 | TGCGCCAGCAGCCAAGCAACAAGTTCGCCTATCTATGGCTACACCTTC | CASSQATSSPIYGYTF
- | TRBJ1-5 | - | TRBV7-9 | TGTGCCAGCAGCACCCGGACATTTCTGTCCCAGCATTTT | CASSTRTFLSQHF